These 2 T cell receptor beta chains came from one sample sequenced in a study of blood T cell repertoires in COVID-19. Assay used: immunoSEQ multiplex PCR; TCRdb lists only in-frame clones, some missing. Here the sample spans about 330,000 clones, about 90% being singletons. Specimen: PBMCs or T cells enriched from blood (not recorded which). Source of these receptors: a woman aged 25 to 39 who had recovered from COVID-19.

The rearrangement links TRBV7-9 to TRBJ1-4; 7 nucleotides match TRBD1. The ends lost 1 base at V and 8 bases at J; junction bases unmatched: 4. From germline, CDR1 is SEHNR and CDR2 FQNEAQ (reference sequence). CDR3 length: 14 residues. CDR3 sequence: CASSLVQGYEKLFF. The CDR3 DNA follows: TGTGCCAGCAGCTTAGTACAGGGGTACGAAAAACTGTTTTTT.

This clone showed up many times. The V gene is TRBV7-2, the J gene TRBJ2-4; TRBD1 agrees at 9 bases. Germline V lookup: CDR1 SGHTA, CDR2 FQGNSA. The CDR3 extends over 14 amino acids. With 5 bases clipped from V and 5 bases from J, the junction kept 4 bases outside the gene matches. CDR3 loop: CASSQDRGQNIQYF. The CDR3 bases are TGTGCCAGCAGCCAGGACAGGGGCCAAAACATTCAGTACTTC.